The 26 T cell receptor beta chains listed next were all sequenced from one sample in a study of radiotherapy plus CTLA-4 blockade in lung cancer. Assay used: immunoSEQ multiplex PCR; TCRdb lists only in-frame clones, some missing. The sample includes approximately 100,000 clones, more than 75% of them seen just once. The sample was peripheral blood, taken from a patient treated with radiotherapy plus ipilimumab. These receptors were taken from a human donor with non-small cell lung cancer that progressed on radiotherapy plus ipilimumab. Some clones in this sample may be carry-over from other donors' samples.

Here the CDR3 DNA reads TGTGCCAGTAGTATAGGGCCGGGATTCTTCAATGAAAAACTGTTTTTT. This sequence encodes CASSIGPGFFNEKLFF. The rearrangement uses TRBV19 and TRBJ1-4; D ambiguous. Germline-derived CDR1 and CDR2 are LNHDA and SQIVND (reference sequence). Trimming pared 1 base from V and 5 bases from J, leaving 14 bases between. The CDR3 is made up of 16 amino acids.

V gene TRBV11-2 combines with J gene TRBJ1-2, with TRBD1 as a possible D gene (6 bases). The ends were cut back, 7 bases at V and 1 base at J, with 16 bases in the middle. The CDR3 length is 15 residues. Germline V lookup: CDR1 SGHAT, CDR2 FQNNGV. Here the CDR3 reads CASNLVGGLNYGYTF. In DNA form, the CDR3 reads TGTGCCAGCAACTTGGTGGGGGGCCTTAACTATGGCTACACCTTC.

This chain connects TRBV7-6 to TRBJ2-7; 10 nucleotides match TRBD2. Germline CDR1 is SGHVS and CDR2 is FNYEAQ. The length of the CDR3 is 15 residues. The V segment lost 5 bases and the J segment 4 bases; nucleotides outside the gene matches: 8. The DNA of the CDR3 is TGTGCCAGCAGCCAAGGACTAGCGGCGACGTACGAGCAGTACTTC. It specifies CASSQGLAATYEQYF.

The CDR3: CASSQLAGGPNEQFF. The DNA for the CDR3 is TGCGCCAGCAGCCAACTAGCGGGGGGGCCCAATGAGCAGTTCTTC. The gene calls are TRBV5-1 and TRBJ2-1; 13 nucleotides agree with TRBD2. Germline CDR1 is SGHRS and CDR2 is YFSETQ. This CDR3 has 15 residues. The J segment lost 6 bases and the V segment lost 4 bases, leaving 4 bases of the junction unmatched.

This chain uses TRBV4-2 with TRBJ1-1; D gene unclear. This CDR3 is 15 amino acids long. Trimming removed 1 base at V and 2 bases at J, with 11 bases between. Germline V gene lookup returns CDR1 LGHNA and CDR2 YNFKEQ. The CDR3 loop reads CASSQVSTGNTEAFF. CDR3 nucleotides: TGTGCCAGCAGCCAAGTATCGACGGGTAACACTGAAGCTTTCTTT.

CDR3 bases: TGTGCCAGCAGCTTAGGGACAGGGGTCAATGAGCAGTTCTTC. Its translation: CASSLGTGVNEQFF. The chain combines TRBV7-3 with TRBJ2-1; 10 bases align to TRBD1. Germline assignment: CDR1 SGHTA and CDR2 FQGTGA. V shed 2 bases, J shed 6 bases, and the junction held 1 base outside the gene matches. The length of the CDR3 is 14 residues.

The chain joins TRBV19 to TRBJ2-7; TRBD2 is a possible D gene (6 bases). This CDR3 spans 12 amino acids. V was shortened by 6 bases and J by 3 bases, with 9 bases between the two germline ends. The germline CDR1 and CDR2 sequences are LNHDA and SQIVND (reference sequence). CDR3 sequence reads: CASRRGSYEQYF. Written as DNA, the CDR3 is TGTGCCAGTAGGCGGGGCAGCTACGAGCAGTACTTC.

The CDR3 nucleotides read TGTGCCAGCAGCTTGGGAACAGGGGCACCAGATACGCAGTATTTT. Protein sequence: CASSLGTGAPDTQYF. V is TRBV5-8 and J is TRBJ2-3; TRBD1 agrees at 7 bases. CDR1 is SGHTS, CDR2 YDEGEE, per germline. There are 15 residues in the CDR3. Trimming cost V 0 bases and J 4 bases; bases outside gene matches: 5.

The V and J genes are TRBV5-1 and TRBJ2-1, with TRBD2 identical over 10 bases. The CDR3 is 15 residues long. In germline, CDR1 is SGHRS, CDR2 YFSETQ. With 3 bases clipped from V and 5 bases from J, the junction kept 5 bases outside the gene matches. As DNA, the CDR3 is TGCGCCAGCAGCTATTTAGCGGGGGGAAACAATGAGCAGTTCTTC. Translated, it gives CASSYLAGGNNEQFF.

The rearrangement links TRBV11-2 to TRBJ2-1; 8 nucleotides align to TRBD2. In germline, CDR1 is SGHAT, CDR2 FQNNGV. V was clipped by 5 bases and J by 15 bases; unmatched bases: 24. The CDR3 extends over 17 amino acids. CDR3 in amino acids: CASSPSPGGRGAMSPFF. CDR3 coding DNA: TGTGCCAGCAGCCCATCCCCGGGGGGGCGGGGGGCCATGTCGCCGTTCTTC.

This clone was observed a few times. Other DNA sequences in this specimen translate into the identical CDR3. This chain uses TRBV7-3 with TRBJ2-5; no definite D call. Germline V lookup: CDR1 SGHTA, CDR2 FQGTGA. The CDR3 has 14 residues. The V end was cut by 0 bases, the J end by 1 base, with 6 bases between. The DNA of the CDR3 is TGTGCCAGCAGCTTAACGGGATTCCAAGAGACCCAGTACTTC. It translates to CASSLTGFQETQYF.

The chain combines TRBV11-3 with TRBJ2-1; 8 nucleotides agree with TRBD1. The J segment lost 2 bases and the V segment lost 5 bases, leaving 8 bases of the junction unmatched. Germline V gives CDR1 SGHNT, CDR2 YENEEA. The CDR3 covers 16 residues. The CDR3 nucleotides are TGTGCCAGCAGCCCCCGACAGGGGTACCCCTACAATGAGCAGTTCTTC. Protein product: CASSPRQGYPYNEQFF. Combining the CDR3 with reference TRBV11-3 and TRBJ2-1 gives the whole variable domain EAGVVQSPRYKIIEKKQPVAFWCNPISGHNTLYWYLQNLGQGPELLIRYENEEAVDDSQLPKDRFSAERLKGVDSTLKIQPAELGDSAVYLCASSPRQGYPYNEQFFGPGTRLTVL.

CDR3 in DNA: TGTGCCAGCAGCTTGTTTGACAGTCCCTACGAGCAGTACTTC. Translation gives CASSLFDSPYEQYF. The V and J genes are TRBV5-5 and TRBJ2-7; weak D call: TRBD1 (5 bases). Germline lookup yields CDR1 SGHKS and CDR2 YYEKEE (reference sequence). The CDR3 is made up of 14 amino acids. Trimming removed 1 base at V and 2 bases at J, with 10 bases between.

This chain links TRBV13 with TRBJ2-7, with TRBD1 as a possible D gene (5 bases). The CDR3 contains 13 residues. V lost 6 bases to trimming and J lost 2 bases, with 11 bases between them. The V gene's germline CDR1 is PRHDT and CDR2 FYEKMQ (reference sequence). The CDR3 here is CASRFLRAYEQYF. CDR3 coding DNA: TGTGCCAGCAGATTTCTCAGGGCCTACGAGCAGTACTTC.

The chain carries TRBV4-3 and TRBJ2-3; no firm D call. The CDR3 has 16 amino acids. Trimming cost V 1 base and J 1 base, with 12 bases left between them. CDR1 and CDR2 (germline): LGHNA, YSLEER. CDR3 loop: CASSQGVGWGTDTQYF. DNA of the CDR3: TGCGCCAGCAGCCAAGGGGTGGGGTGGGGCACAGATACGCAGTATTTT.

The chain couples TRBV7-9 to TRBJ2-2; no definite D call. This CDR3 is built from 14 residues. Trimming pared 7 bases from V and 1 base from J, leaving 10 bases between. CDR1 SEHNR and CDR2 FQNEAQ come from the germline V gene (reference sequence). The CDR3 nucleotides are TGTGCCAGCACCGCTTCTTGGAACACCGGGGAGCTGTTTTTT. It is translated as CASTASWNTGELFF.

Points on this clone: At the DNA level, this CDR3 is encoded by other sequences in the same sample as well. This rearrangement joins TRBV5-4 to TRBJ2-3; maybe TRBD2 (6 bases). Germline-derived CDR1 and CDR2 are SGHNT and YYREEE (reference sequence). The CDR3 length is 15 residues. Trimming stripped 3 bases from V and 8 bases from J, with 19 bases between. CDR3 sequence reads: CASSYDGRKGPTQYF. CDR3 DNA sequence: TGTGCCAGCAGCTATGATGGGAGGAAAGGTCCTACGCAGTATTTT.

The CDR3, as DNA: TGCGCCAGCAGCCAAGATTCAGGGGGGGGGTCCTACAATGAGCAGTTCTTC. Its translation: CASSQDSGGGSYNEQFF. This chain links TRBV4-3 with TRBJ2-1; D possibly matches TRBD1 or TRBD2 (7 bases each). Trimming took off 0 bases at V and 1 base at J, with 13 bases between the two ends. The CDR3 runs 17 residues. Germline V CDR1 and CDR2: LGHNA, YSLEER.

The chain's CDR3 is CASSSPRGNYGYTF. In DNA, the CDR3 is TGCGCCAGCAGCTCTCCCAGGGGGAACTATGGCTACACCTTC. V is TRBV4-3 and J is TRBJ1-2, with 7 bases that match TRBD1. The CDR3 length is 14 residues. The germline gives CDR1 LGHNA, CDR2 YSLEER. Trimming took 5 bases from V and 2 from J; bases not matched to a gene: 5.

This clone was seen just once. The chain employs TRBV18 and TRBJ2-5; a weak D match, TRBD2 (5 bases). V was pared by 3 bases and J by 2 bases, with 13 bases between. Per germline, CDR1 KGHSH and CDR2 LQKENI. The CDR3 totals 15 residues. CDR3 in DNA: TGTGCCAGCTCACCGGGCCTAGGAGGACAAGAGACCCAGTACTTC. Its protein is CASSPGLGGQETQYF.

Comments on this clone: Additional DNA sequences in this sample encode the identical CDR3. J is TRBJ2-7 and V is TRBV5-1; 11 bases fit TRBD1. Trimming took 4 bases from V and 5 from J; bases not matched to a gene: 5. Germline loops: CDR1 SGHRS, CDR2 YFSETQ. This CDR3 has 14 residues. The CDR3 DNA follows: TGCGCCAGCAGCCCAGGGACAGGGGGAGACGAGCAGTACTTC. This gives the protein CASSPGTGGDEQYF.

The chain employs TRBV7-2 and TRBJ1-4; no definite D call. CDR3 length equals 14 residues. Germline CDR1 reads SGHTA; CDR2 reads FQGNSA. Trimming stripped 4 bases from V and 4 bases from J, with 10 bases between. CDR3 amino acids: CASSYTPNNEKLFF. DNA for the CDR3: TGTGCCAGCAGCTATACACCAAATAATGAAAAACTGTTTTTT.

V and J are TRBV7-6 and TRBJ2-3; D gene ambiguous. In germline, CDR1 is SGHVS, CDR2 FNYEAQ. The CDR3 totals 14 residues. V was trimmed by 5 bases and J by 5 bases, leaving 14 bases between them. The CDR3 here is CASSHRSTQDTQYF. CDR3 in DNA: TGTGCCAGCAGCCATAGATCCACCCAAGATACGCAGTATTTT. Together with reference TRBV7-6 and TRBJ2-3, the CDR3 gives the full variable domain: GAGVSQSPRYKVTKRGQDVALRCDPISGHVSLYWYRQALGQGPEFLTYFNYEAQQDKSGLPNDRFSAERPEGSISTLTIQRTEQRDSAMYRCASSHRSTQDTQYFGPGTRLTVL.

The chain has TRBV6-5 and TRBJ1-1; D might be TRBD1 (5 bases). CDR3 size: 14 residues. The germline V gene has CDR1 MNHEY and CDR2 SVGAGI. V was cut by 2 bases and J by 2 bases, with 9 bases left in between. The CDR3 reads CASSYRDRNTEAFF. The CDR3 DNA sequence: TGTGCCAGCAGTTACAGGGACCGAAACACTGAAGCTTTCTTT.

This chain links TRBV6-1 with TRBJ1-6, with a tentative D call TRBD1 (6 bases). Trimming took off 7 bases at V and 6 bases at J, with 13 bases between the two ends. This CDR3 is built from 14 residues. Looked up from germline, CDR1 is MNHNS and CDR2 is SASEGT. As DNA, the CDR3 is TGTGCCAGCATTATGGACAGTAGTAATTCACCCCTCCACTTT. The encoded protein is CASIMDSSNSPLHF.

The CDR3 region is CASSEREGVYSPLHF. CDR3 sequence (DNA): TGTGCCAGCAGTGAAAGGGAGGGGGTTTATTCACCCCTCCACTTT. The chain uses TRBV2 and TRBJ1-6; D possibly corresponds to TRBD1 (6 bases). The CDR3 sequence is 15 residues long. Germline CDR1 and CDR2: SNHLY and FYNNEI. V was pared by 2 bases and J by 8 bases, with 13 bases between.